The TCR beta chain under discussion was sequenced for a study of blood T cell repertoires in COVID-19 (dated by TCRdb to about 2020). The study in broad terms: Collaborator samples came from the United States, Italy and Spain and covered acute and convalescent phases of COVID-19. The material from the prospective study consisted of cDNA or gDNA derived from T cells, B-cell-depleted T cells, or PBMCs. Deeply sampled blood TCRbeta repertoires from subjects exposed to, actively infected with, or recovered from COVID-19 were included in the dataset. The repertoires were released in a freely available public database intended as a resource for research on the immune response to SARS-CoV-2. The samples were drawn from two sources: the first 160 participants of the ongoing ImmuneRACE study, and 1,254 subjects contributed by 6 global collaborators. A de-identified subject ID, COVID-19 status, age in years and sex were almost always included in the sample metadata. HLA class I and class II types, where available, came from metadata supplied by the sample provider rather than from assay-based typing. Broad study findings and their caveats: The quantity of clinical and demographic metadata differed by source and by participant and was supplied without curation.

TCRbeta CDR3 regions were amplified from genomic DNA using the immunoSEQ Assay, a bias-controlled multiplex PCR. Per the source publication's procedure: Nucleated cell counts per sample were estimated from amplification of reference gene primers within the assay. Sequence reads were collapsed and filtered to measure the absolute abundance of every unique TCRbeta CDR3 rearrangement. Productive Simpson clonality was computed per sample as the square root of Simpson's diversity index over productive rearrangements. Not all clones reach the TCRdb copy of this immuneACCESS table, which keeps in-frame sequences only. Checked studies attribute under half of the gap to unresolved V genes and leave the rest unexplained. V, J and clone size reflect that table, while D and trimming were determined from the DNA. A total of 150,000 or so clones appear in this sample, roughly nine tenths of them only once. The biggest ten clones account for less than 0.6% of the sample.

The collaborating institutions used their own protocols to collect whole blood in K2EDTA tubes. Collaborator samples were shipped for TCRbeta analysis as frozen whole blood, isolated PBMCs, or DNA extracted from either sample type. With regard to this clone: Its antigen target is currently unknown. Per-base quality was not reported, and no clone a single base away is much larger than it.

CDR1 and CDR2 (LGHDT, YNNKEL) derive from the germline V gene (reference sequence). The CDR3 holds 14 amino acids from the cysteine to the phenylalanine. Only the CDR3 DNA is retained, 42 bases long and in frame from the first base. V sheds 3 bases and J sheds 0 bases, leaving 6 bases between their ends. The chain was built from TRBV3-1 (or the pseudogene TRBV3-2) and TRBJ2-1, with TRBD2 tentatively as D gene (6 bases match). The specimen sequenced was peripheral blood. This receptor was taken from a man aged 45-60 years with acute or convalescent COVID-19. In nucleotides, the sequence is TGTGCCAGCAGCCACGGGAGCTCCTACAATGAGCAGTTCTTC. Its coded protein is CASSHGSSYNEQFF.